Each of the 3 T cell receptor beta chains below was sequenced from the same sample in a study of OX40 agonist ivuxolimab in advanced cancers. Repertoires were generated with immunoSEQ multiplex PCR, while TCRdb's copy carries only in-frame clones and drops some. Of 71,000 or so clones in the sample, more than 75% were seen once. The source was CD4+ or CD8+ T cells sorted from blood, collected in a trial of the OX40 agonist ivuxolimab. The receptors were gathered from an adult with an advanced solid tumor such as melanoma, head and neck, liver or kidney cancer.

This chain joins TRBV19 and TRBJ2-3, with D unresolved. The V end lost 5 bases, the J end lost 6 bases, and 6 bases lay between the germline ends. The length of the CDR3 is 11 residues. Germline CDR1 reads LNHDA; CDR2 reads SQIVND (reference sequence). The CDR3 loop is CASSVLDTQYF. The CDR3 nucleotides are TGTGCCAGTAGTGTGTTGGATACGCAGTATTTT.

This chain joins TRBV9 and TRBJ2-1; the match to TRBD2 covers 8 bases. The CDR3 covers 13 residues. Germline CDR1 reads SGDLS; CDR2 reads YYNGEE. V was pared by 3 bases and J by 9 bases, with 5 bases of the junction left unmatched. The CDR3 protein is CASSATGTSEQFF. Written as DNA, the CDR3 is TGTGCCAGCAGCGCTACCGGGACTAGTGAGCAGTTCTTC.

J is TRBJ1-3 and V is TRBV11-2; D is uncertain. The CDR3 has 14 amino acids. Germline V lookup: CDR1 SGHAT, CDR2 FQNNGV. V shed 0 bases and J shed 4 bases, with 7 bases lying between them. The CDR3 region is CASSLDPSGNTIYF. For the CDR3, the DNA is TGTGCCAGCAGCTTAGATCCCTCGGGAAACACCATATATTTT.